Shown below are 19 T cell receptor beta chains from a single sample sequenced in a study of cytomegalovirus exposure and HLA in healthy donors. The PCR made use of 60 Vbeta and 13 Jbeta primers. The protocol was immunoSEQ multiplex PCR, while the TCRdb copy is restricted to in-frame clones and leaves out a portion. The sample has approximately 110,000 clones, 15% seen once. The sequenced sample was PBMCs. The receptors come from a young woman in good health and CMV-seronegative.

CDR3 in amino acids: CASSLLSTSTDTQYF. The CDR3, as DNA: TGTGCCAGCAGCCTACTCTCTACTAGCACAGATACGCAGTATTTT. This chain links TRBV6-6 with TRBJ2-3, with unresolved D. This CDR3 spans 15 amino acids. V lost 6 bases and J 0 bases, leaving 13 bases between the germline ends. Per germline, CDR1 MNHNY and CDR2 SVGAGI (reference sequence).

This clone was seen only a few times. The chain has TRBV7-9 and TRBJ2-1; no firm D call. CDR3 size: 14 residues. V lost 1 base and J lost 3, with 7 bases in between. CDR1 and CDR2 from the germline V gene are SEHNR and FQNEAQ (reference sequence). CDR3: CASSLVTVYNEQFF. The CDR3 DNA reads as TGTGCCAGCAGCTTAGTAACAGTCTACAATGAGCAGTTCTTC.

The chain recombines TRBV11-2 with TRBJ2-7, with a tentative D call TRBD1 (6 bases). Trimming shortened V by 0 bases and J by 3 bases, and 15 bases separated the two germline ends. CDR3 length equals 16 residues. Germline CDR1 reads SGHAT; CDR2 reads FQNNGV. CDR3 loop: CASSLDLVQGIYEQYF. CDR3 coding DNA: TGTGCCAGCAGCTTAGATTTGGTACAGGGTATCTACGAGCAGTACTTC.

This clone was recorded a few times. The V call is TRBV10-3, the J call TRBJ1-1; the match to TRBD1 covers 10 bases. Per germline, CDR1 ENHRY and CDR2 SYGVKD. J lost 5 bases, V lost 3 bases, and 6 bases had no gene match. The CDR3 contains 15 residues. CDR3: CAISDKGQGSTEAFF. The CDR3, as DNA: TGTGCCATCAGTGATAAGGGACAGGGGTCGACTGAAGCTTTCTTT.

The table lists this clone with a few counts. The chain carries TRBV5-1 and TRBJ2-7, with D possibly being TRBD1 (9 bases). Trimming stripped 4 bases from V and 7 bases from J, with 18 bases between. Per the germline V gene, CDR1 is SGHRS and CDR2 is YFSETQ. The length of the CDR3 is 14 residues. The CDR3 coding sequence is TGCGCCAGCAGCCGCGGGAGGACAGGGGAGGAGCAGTACTTC. Translation: CASSRGRTGEEQYF.

CDR3 protein: CASSRTVNTGELFF. DNA of the CDR3: TGTGCCAGTAGTAGGACAGTGAACACCGGGGAGCTGTTTTTT. V is TRBV19 and J is TRBJ2-2; D might be TRBD1 (6 bases). Germline V gives CDR1 LNHDA, CDR2 SQIVND (reference sequence). V was cut by 4 bases and J by 1 base, with 7 bases left in between. The CDR3 runs to 14 residues.

The rearrangement uses TRBV14 and TRBJ2-1, with D possibly being TRBD2 (6 bases). This CDR3 comprises 15 residues. The V end lost 3 bases, the J end lost 4 bases, and 13 bases lay between the germline ends. Looked up from germline, CDR1 is SGHDN and CDR2 is FVKESK. CDR3 DNA sequence: TGTGCCAGCAGCCAGGCATTAGGAGGGTACAATGAGCAGTTCTTC. It specifies CASSQALGGYNEQFF. Full variable domain (missing parts from reference TRBV14 and TRBJ2-1): EAGVTQFPSHSVIEKGQTVTLRCDPISGHDNLYWYRRVMGKEIKFLLHFVKESKQDESGMPNNRFLAERTGGTYSTLKVQPAELEDSGVYFCASSQALGGYNEQFFGPGTRLTVL.

The sample holds a few counts of this clone. The chain has TRBV2 and TRBJ2-2; 8 bases map to TRBD2. From germline, CDR1 is SNHLY and CDR2 FYNNEI. Trimming took 4 bases from V and 6 from J; bases not matched to a gene: 7. This CDR3 region has 15 residues. This CDR3 is CASSVGGAGSGELFF. CDR3 DNA sequence: TGTGCCAGCAGTGTCGGGGGGGCGGGATCCGGGGAGCTGTTTTTT.

This clone was picked up a small number of times. V and J are TRBV28 and TRBJ1-2; 10 bases line up with TRBD1. The CDR3 runs to 16 residues. V lost 3 bases and J lost 6; bases outside the gene matches: 10. Per germline, CDR1 MDHEN and CDR2 SYDVKM. The DNA of the CDR3 is TGTGCCAGCAGTTTCGAATTAGGGACAGGGGATAATGGCTACACCTTC. It is translated as CASSFELGTGDNGYTF.

A few counts support this clone. This rearrangement joins TRBV27 to TRBJ2-7; TRBD2 matches at 11 bases. V lost 0 bases and J lost 1; bases outside the gene matches: 8. The germline V gene has CDR1 MNHEY and CDR2 SMNVEV (reference sequence). The CDR3 runs 18 residues. The CDR3 reads CASSLSHSGGANSYEQYF. In DNA, the CDR3 is TGTGCCAGCAGTTTATCACATAGCGGGGGGGCCAATTCCTACGAGCAGTACTTC.

This clone was counted between two and nine times. The chain uses TRBV7-3 and TRBJ1-6; D unresolved. The CDR3 runs 15 residues. V was pared by 9 bases and J by 0 bases, with 12 bases between. Germline lookup yields CDR1 SGHTA and CDR2 FQGTGA. The CDR3 loop reads CASQLPSSYNSPLHF. The DNA of the CDR3 is TGTGCCAGTCAACTGCCGAGCTCCTATAATTCACCCCTCCACTTT.

This clone was counted between two and nine times. J is TRBJ1-4 and V is TRBV27; 8 bases line up with TRBD1. The CDR3 runs to 14 residues. J gave up 8 bases and V 3 bases, and 5 bases lay outside the gene matches. Germline CDR1 MNHEY, CDR2 SMNVEV (reference sequence). The CDR3: CASSFTGGDEKLFF. The CDR3 coding sequence is TGTGCCAGCAGTTTCACAGGGGGGGACGAAAAACTGTTTTTT.

This clone showed up just a few times. V is TRBV28 and J is TRBJ2-7; 9 positions agree with TRBD2. CDR1 and CDR2 from the germline V gene are MDHEN and SYDVKM. This CDR3 has 15 amino acids. J gave up 5 bases and V 5 bases, and 10 bases lay outside the gene matches. CDR3 coding DNA: TGTGCCAGCAGTACCCTCGGGACTAGCTACCACGAGCAGTACTTC. It encodes CASSTLGTSYHEQYF.

In its sample, this clone was seen a few times. The rearrangement joins TRBV9 to TRBJ2-1, with D tentatively TRBD2 (6 bases). This CDR3 region has 12 residues. Germline V lookup: CDR1 SGDLS, CDR2 YYNGEE. V dropped 4 bases and J dropped 12 bases, with 14 bases sitting between them. CDR3 sequence: CASSPGGPLQFF. The CDR3 DNA reads as TGTGCCAGCAGCCCCGGGGGTCCCTTGCAGTTCTTC.

The chain combines TRBV19 with TRBJ2-2; TRBD1 aligns across 8 bases. The germline CDR1 and CDR2 sequences are LNHDA and SQIVND (reference sequence). The CDR3 spans 16 residues. The trim removed 6 bases at V and 1 base at J, leaving 7 bases unmatched. The CDR3 nucleotides read TGTGCCAGTAGGACAGGGGCCAATTTGAACACCGGGGAGCTGTTTTTT. Its protein product is CASRTGANLNTGELFF.

This clone was found a few times. The V and J genes are TRBV9 and TRBJ1-1; possible D gene TRBD1, 5 bases. The V and J ends lost 5 bases and 1 base respectively, with 12 bases between them. This CDR3 spans 14 amino acids. Germline V gives CDR1 SGDLS, CDR2 YYNGEE. The CDR3 DNA is TGTGCCAGCAGGGGGGAGGCGGGGAACACTGAAGCTTTCTTT. Encoded protein: CASRGEAGNTEAFF.

The V call is TRBV2, the J call TRBJ2-1; 7 bases agree with TRBD2. The junction had 7 bases not matched to a gene; V was cut back by 4 bases and J by 7 bases. Germline V gives CDR1 SNHLY, CDR2 FYNNEI. The length of the CDR3 is 14 residues. The CDR3 sequence: CASSVAGVRNEQFF. Here the CDR3 DNA reads TGTGCCAGCAGTGTTGCGGGAGTGCGAAATGAGCAGTTCTTC.

There are a few counts of this clone. This chain joins TRBV29-1 and TRBJ2-1; 7 nucleotides align to TRBD2. The J segment lost 8 bases and the V segment lost 2 bases, leaving 6 bases of the junction unmatched. This CDR3 is built from 13 residues. Germline V lookup: CDR1 SQVTM, CDR2 ANQGSEA. The CDR3: CSVEPGTTDEQFF. In nucleotides, the CDR3 is TGCAGCGTTGAACCCGGGACTACCGATGAGCAGTTCTTC.

This clone appeared a few times. This chain joins TRBV4-1 and TRBJ1-1, with D unresolved. CDR1 and CDR2 (germline): MGHRA, YSYEKL. V lost 0 bases to trimming and J lost 4 bases, with 15 bases between them. The CDR3 totals 16 residues. CDR3 DNA: TGCGCCAGCAGCCAAGATAGAGGGCGTCGAGCCACTGAAGCTTTCTTT. It translates to CASSQDRGRRATEAFF.